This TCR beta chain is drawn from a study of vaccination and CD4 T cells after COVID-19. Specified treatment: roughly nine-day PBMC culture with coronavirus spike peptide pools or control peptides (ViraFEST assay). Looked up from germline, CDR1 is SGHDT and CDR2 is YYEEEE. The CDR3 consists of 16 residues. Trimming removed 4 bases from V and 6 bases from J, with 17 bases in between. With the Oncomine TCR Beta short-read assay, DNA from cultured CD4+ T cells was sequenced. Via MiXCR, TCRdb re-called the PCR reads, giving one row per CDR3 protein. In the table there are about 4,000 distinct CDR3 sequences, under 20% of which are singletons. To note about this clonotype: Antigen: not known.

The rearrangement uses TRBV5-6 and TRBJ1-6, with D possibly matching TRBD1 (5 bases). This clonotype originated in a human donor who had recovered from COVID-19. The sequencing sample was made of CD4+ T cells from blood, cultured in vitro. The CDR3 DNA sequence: TGTGCCAGCAGCCTGGTTCGGGGGATTTCTAATTCACCCCTCCACTTT. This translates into CASSLVRGISNSPLHF.